The 27 T cell receptor beta chains presented below share a single source sample, sequenced in a study of beta chain features in type 1 diabetes. Findings and caveats of the study: The study found moderately but significantly shorter TCRB CDR3s in all four CD4+ subsets of Type 1 diabetes patients.

The entirety of the isolated RNA underwent reverse transcription, so expressed TCRB transcripts were sequenced. Using immunoSEQ multiplex PCR, the repertoire was profiled, and TCRdb retains in-frame clones only, with some absent. Of around 280,000 clones in the sample, about 15% are singletons; the top ten hold roughly 0.015%. These receptors' targets are unknown. Sequenced material: naive CD4+ T cells from blood. Receptor source: a man younger than 35 with type 1 diabetes.

This clone has just one count. V is TRBV27 and J is TRBJ1-2; D gene ambiguous. The germline gives CDR1 MNHEY, CDR2 SMNVEV (reference sequence). Trimming left V 2 bases short and J 0 bases short, with 10 bases between. The CDR3 runs to 15 residues. CDR3 nucleotides: TGTGCCAGCAGTTTAGTCGGGGAGCCTAACTATGGCTACACCTTC. Encoded protein: CASSLVGEPNYGYTF.

Only a few counts were recorded for this clone. The chain uses TRBV6-6 and TRBJ2-7, with a possible D match to TRBD1 (5 bases). Germline V gene data show CDR1 as MNHNY and CDR2 as SVGAGI (reference sequence). Trimming cost V 0 bases and J 2 bases, with 11 bases left between them. This CDR3 is built from 15 residues. CDR3 residues: CASSYSTDPTYEQYF. DNA of the CDR3: TGTGCCAGCAGTTACTCGACAGACCCTACCTACGAGCAGTACTTC.

The V call is TRBV7-6, the J call TRBJ2-7; the match to TRBD2 covers 8 bases. The CDR3 sequence is 13 residues long. V lost 4 bases to trimming and J lost 13 bases; unmatched junction nucleotides: 12. The V gene's germline CDR1 is SGHVS and CDR2 FNYEAQ. CDR3 DNA sequence: TGTGCCAGCAGCTCCGGACTAGCAGCAGAGGCCTACTTC. This translates into CASSSGLAAEAYF.

The chain links TRBV5-5 to TRBJ2-7, with TRBD2 as a possible D gene (7 bases). Per germline, CDR1 SGHKS and CDR2 YYEKEE (reference sequence). The length of the CDR3 is 14 residues. Deletions cut 6 bases from V and 6 bases from J, with 19 bases between. The CDR3 DNA is TGTGCCAGCAACTTCTGGGGGGGCAAAGGCGAGCAGTACTTC. This encodes CASNFWGGKGEQYF.

This CDR3 reads CASSLDRLSGYTF. CDR3 coding DNA: TGTGCCAGCAGTCTAGACAGATTGAGCGGCTACACCTTC. This rearrangement joins TRBV6-5 to TRBJ1-2; weak D call: TRBD1 (5 bases). The V gene's germline CDR1 is MNHEY and CDR2 SVGAGI. The CDR3 totals 13 residues. Between the trimmed V and J ends, which lost 5 bases and 8 bases, there was a span of 15 bases.

The chain combines TRBV28 with TRBJ1-2, with D hard to call. CDR1 is MDHEN, CDR2 SYDVKM, per germline. Trimming removed 7 bases from V and 3 bases from J, with 12 bases in between. The CDR3 loop spans 13 amino acids. The CDR3 sequence: CASTFDRDYGYTF. The CDR3 DNA is TGTGCCAGCACCTTCGACCGGGACTATGGCTACACCTTC.

About this clone: Other DNA sequences from this sample encode an identical CDR3 as well. The chain is built from TRBV7-2 and TRBJ2-7; 7 nucleotides line up with TRBD1. The CDR3 is 13 residues long. The trim removed 3 bases at V and 3 bases at J, leaving 2 bases unmatched. Germline V lookup: CDR1 SGHTA, CDR2 FQGNSA. The CDR3 spells CASSFSGGYEQYF. DNA for the CDR3: TGTGCCAGCAGCTTTTCAGGGGGCTACGAGCAGTACTTC. Combining the CDR3 with reference TRBV7-2 and TRBJ2-7 gives the whole variable domain GAGVSQSPSNKVTEKGKDVELRCDPISGHTALYWYRQSLGQGLEFLIYFQGNSAPDKSGLPSDRFSAERTGGSVSTLTIQRTQQEDSAVYLCASSFSGGYEQYFGPGTRLTVT.

A note on this clone: This sample also contains other DNA sequences that code for the same CDR3. The V gene is TRBV11-2, the J gene TRBJ1-1, with a weak D call TRBD1 (5 bases). The CDR3 has 14 amino acids. V lost 0 bases and J 5 bases, leaving 10 bases between the germline ends. The germline V gene encodes CDR1 SGHAT and CDR2 FQNNGV. The DNA of the CDR3 is TGTGCCAGCAGCTTAGATCTGGGGGGTACTGAAGCTTTCTTT. As protein: CASSLDLGGTEAFF. The full variable domain, in which reference TRBV11-2 and TRBJ1-1 provide the parts outside the CDR3, is EAGVAQSPRYKIIEKRQSVAFWCNPISGHATLYWYQQILGQGPKLLIQFQNNGVVDDSQLPKDRFSAERLKGVDSTLKIQPAKLEDSAVYLCASSLDLGGTEAFFGQGTRLTVV.

This clone was observed a handful of times. The rearrangement uses TRBV5-1 and TRBJ2-3, with 9 bases identical to TRBD2. Losses at the gene ends were 4 bases for V and 1 base for J; bases not matched to a gene: 1. The CDR3 is 14 amino acids. Germline V gives CDR1 SGHRS, CDR2 YFSETQ. The CDR3 spells CASSRTSGTDTQYF. CDR3 nucleotides: TGCGCCAGCAGCCGGACTAGCGGCACAGATACGCAGTATTTT.

The chain carries TRBV5-1 and TRBJ2-7, with a possible D match to TRBD1 (6 bases). CDR1 and CDR2 (germline): SGHRS, YFSETQ. This CDR3 is 13 amino acids long. The V gene lost 2 bases and the J gene lost 1 base, with 7 bases spanning the gap. The CDR3 here is CASSFQGSYEQYF. The CDR3 nucleotides are TGCGCCAGCAGCTTTCAGGGGTCCTACGAGCAGTACTTC.

This clone was seen a handful of times. The gene calls are TRBV23-1 and TRBJ2-7, with D perhaps matching TRBD1 (6 bases). TRBV23-1 is given ORF status, its function remaining uncertain. The CDR3 has 15 residues. V gave up 2 bases and J gave up 2 bases, with 13 bases separating them. The CDR3 DNA reads as TGCGCCAGCAGTCAAGGGTACAGGGAACCCTACGAGCAGTACTTC. Translating gives CASSQGYREPYEQYF.

The chain uses TRBV5-4 and TRBJ2-7; 9 bases are a match to TRBD2. The CDR3 sequence is 15 residues long. V was pared by 1 base and J by 2 bases, with 4 bases of the junction left unmatched. Germline CDR1 is SGHNT and CDR2 is YYREEE (reference sequence). Here the CDR3 DNA reads TGTGCCAGCAGCTTGCACGGCGGGGGGGCCTACGAGCAGTACTTC. It yields the protein CASSLHGGGAYEQYF.

This clone was detected only a few times. The chain is built from TRBV4-1 and TRBJ2-1, with 10 bases fitting TRBD1. Germline CDR1 reads MGHRA; CDR2 reads YSYEKL. The length of the CDR3 is 17 residues. The J segment lost 5 bases and the V segment lost 1 base, leaving 8 bases of the junction unmatched. DNA for the CDR3: TGCGCCAGCAGCCAAGCCCCCTGGGACAGGGGCCACAATGAGCAGTTCTTC. As protein: CASSQAPWDRGHNEQFF.

This chain links TRBV30 with TRBJ1-6; D unclear. Trimming removed 6 bases at V and 10 bases at J, with 19 bases between. Germline values: CDR1 GTSNPN, CDR2 SVGIG (reference sequence). The CDR3 spans 14 residues. CDR3 in DNA: TGTGCCTGCCCTCGGGGTCAAGAGATGTCACCCCTCCACTTT. Amino acid sequence: CACPRGQEMSPLHF.

The chain couples TRBV30 to TRBJ2-7, with 9 bases matching TRBD2. Germline CDR1 and CDR2: GTSNPN and SVGIG (reference sequence). The CDR3 loop spans 14 amino acids. J was trimmed by 8 bases and V by 4 bases; bases with no gene match: 12. The CDR3 coding sequence is TGTGCCTGGACCGAAGCGGGAGGACCTACGAAGCAGTACTTC. Its translation is CAWTEAGGPTKQYF.

The rearrangement joins TRBV29-1 to TRBJ2-7, with D perhaps matching TRBD1 (5 bases). The CDR3 totals 12 residues. Germline CDR1 SQVTM, CDR2 ANQGSEA. The V end was cut by 4 bases, the J end by 1 base, with 8 bases between. The CDR3 sequence: CSVGQPSYEQYF. The CDR3 bases are TGCAGCGTTGGACAGCCGTCCTACGAGCAGTACTTC.

This chain uses TRBV28 with TRBJ2-3, with D possibly TRBD2 on 5 matching bases. The germline V and J ends were trimmed by 5 bases and 2 bases, with 14 bases remaining between them. The CDR3 covers 15 residues. Per germline, CDR1 MDHEN and CDR2 SYDVKM. The CDR3 DNA reads TGTGCCAGCAGTCTGACTACGCTTCTCACAGATACGCAGTATTTT. This translates into CASSLTTLLTDTQYF.

This clone was seen more than once but under ten times. This rearrangement joins TRBV25-1 to TRBJ2-3; 8 bases map to TRBD1. Germline-derived CDR1 and CDR2 are MGHDK and SYGVNS. The CDR3 consists of 16 residues. The V segment lost 4 bases and the J segment 2 bases; nucleotides outside the gene matches: 8. The CDR3 sequence is CASSGSTGATTDTQYF. The CDR3 DNA is TGTGCCAGCAGTGGATCGACAGGGGCGACCACAGATACGCAGTATTTT.

The chain joins TRBV30 to TRBJ2-5, with unresolved D. The closer fit of TRBJ2-7 to the DNA end suggests the J call may be wrong. Germline assignment: CDR1 GTSNPN and CDR2 SVGIG (reference sequence). CDR3 length: 13 residues. CDR3 region: CAWSVGGSYEQYF. The CDR3 nucleotides read TGTGCCTGGAGTGTAGGCGGCTCCTACGAGCAGTACTTC.

V is TRBV7-2 and J is TRBJ1-2; TRBD1 matches 7 bases. Germline assignment: CDR1 SGHTA and CDR2 FQGNSA. V lost 7 bases and J lost 0; bases outside the gene matches: 5. The CDR3 extends over 14 amino acids. CDR3: CASTGTVSNYGYTF. The CDR3 DNA follows: TGTGCCAGCACCGGGACAGTCTCTAACTATGGCTACACCTTC.

This clone was observed a handful of times. This sequence joins TRBV5-1 and TRBJ2-3; 8 bases line up with TRBD2. The V gene's germline CDR1 is SGHRS and CDR2 YFSETQ. V gave up 4 bases and J gave up 0 bases; unmatched junction bases: 7. The CDR3 runs 16 residues. Here the CDR3 DNA reads TGCGCCAGCAGCCCCGGACTAGCCTTGAGCACAGATACGCAGTATTTT. Residues: CASSPGLALSTDTQYF.

The chain employs TRBV9 and TRBJ1-6, with 8 positions matching TRBD1. V was clipped by 2 bases and J by 6 bases; unmatched bases: 4. The CDR3 contains 15 residues. Germline lookup yields CDR1 SGDLS and CDR2 YYNGEE. The chain's CDR3 is CASSVEQGVNSPLHF. For the CDR3, the DNA is TGTGCCAGCAGCGTCGAACAGGGGGTTAATTCACCCCTCCACTTT. Filled out from reference TRBV9 and TRBJ1-6, the complete variable domain reads DSGVTQTPKHLITATGQRVTLRCSPRSGDLSVYWYQQSLDQGLQFLIQYYNGEERAKGNILERFSAQQFPDLHSELNLSSLELGDSALYFCASSVEQGVNSPLHFGNGTRLTVT.

This clone was seen more than once but under ten times. The chain is built from TRBV7-9 and TRBJ2-3; 10 nucleotides line up with TRBD1. J gave up 2 bases and V 5 bases, and 10 bases lay outside the gene matches. Germline V gene data show CDR1 as SEHNR and CDR2 as FQNEAQ (reference sequence). The CDR3 sequence is 17 residues long. CDR3 nucleotides: TGTGCCAGCAGCCCGCGACAGGGGGCTCGGGCCACAGATACGCAGTATTTT. Translation: CASSPRQGARATDTQYF.

This clone came up once. The chain recombines TRBV6-5 with TRBJ1-1, with D possibly being TRBD1 (6 bases). The CDR3 length is 11 residues. CDR1 and CDR2 (germline): MNHEY, SVGAGI. The ends were cut back, 0 bases at V and 10 bases at J, with 6 bases in the middle. CDR3 region: CASSYSGGAFF. The CDR3 region has the DNA TGTGCCAGCAGTTACTCAGGGGGAGCTTTCTTT.

This clone has more than one count but fewer than ten. This chain links TRBV6-5 with TRBJ2-7, with TRBD1 matching over 8 bases. V lost 7 bases and J lost 6; bases outside the gene matches: 5. CDR1 is MNHEY and CDR2 is SVGAGI in the germline V gene. This CDR3 spans 12 amino acids. The DNA of the CDR3 is TGTGCCAGCACCGGACAGGGAGGCGAGCAGTACTTC. The encoded protein is CASTGQGGEQYF.

This rearrangement joins TRBV5-4 to TRBJ2-3, with 11 bases identical to TRBD2. The CDR3 runs to 16 residues. Germline lookup yields CDR1 SGHNT and CDR2 YYREEE (reference sequence). J lost 2 bases, V lost 2 bases, and 4 bases had no gene match. CDR3 amino acids: CASSFGTSGVTDTQYF. The CDR3 DNA is TGTGCCAGCAGCTTCGGGACTAGCGGTGTCACAGATACGCAGTATTTT.

This clone has only a few counts. CDR3 coding DNA: TGTGCCAGCAGCTTAGCGGCGGGTCATAGCAATCAGCCCCAGCATTTT. Its protein is CASSLAAGHSNQPQHF. This sequence joins TRBV7-2 and TRBJ1-5; D gene unclear. With 0 bases removed from V and 0 bases from J, the gap between germline ends came to 9 bases. The CDR3 extends over 16 amino acids. The germline V gene has CDR1 SGHTA and CDR2 FQGNSA.